This TCR beta chain comes out of a study of OX40 agonist ivuxolimab in advanced cancers. Study results and limitations: By week 6 at 0.1 to 3.0 mg/kg, blood CD4+ and CD8+ T cells had expanded clonally.

The CDR3 runs 15 residues. J was trimmed by 1 base and V by 5 bases; bases with no gene match: 2. Germline lookup yields CDR1 SEHNR and CDR2 FQNEAQ (reference sequence). Libraries were prepared by immunoSEQ multiplex PCR; TCRdb keeps only in-frame clonotypes and omits some of them. The sample has roughly 70,000 clones, around 88% seen once. Comments on this clone: As yet, its antigen is unknown.

Exclusion applied to patients with autoimmune disease history or systemic immunosuppression. The sequence derives from an adult with an advanced solid tumor such as melanoma, head and neck, liver or kidney cancer. V is TRBV7-9 and J is TRBJ2-2; 9 positions agree with TRBD1. The sequences come from CD4+ or CD8+ T cells sorted from blood, collected in a trial of the OX40 agonist ivuxolimab. The CDR3 sequence is CASSRGQGNTGELFF. CDR3 nucleotides: TGTGCCAGCAGCCGGGGACAGGGGAACACCGGGGAGCTGTTTTTT.